The 27 T cell receptor beta chains in this list originate from one sample, sequenced in a study of neoadjuvant anti-PD-1 for oral cavity cancer. TCRdb's copy holds only in-frame clones and misses some; the assay was immunoSEQ multiplex PCR. The data contain around 62,000 clones, roughly 84% of them singletons. Sequenced material: PBMCs, taken before nivolumab (anti-PD-1) treatment. These receptor sequences come from a person aged 35-79 years with oral cavity squamous cell carcinoma.

The chain couples TRBV10-1 to TRBJ2-7; tentative D call: TRBD2 (6 bases). V shed 2 bases and J shed 7 bases, with 21 bases lying between them. This CDR3 has 16 amino acids. The germline CDR1 and CDR2 sequences are WNHNN and SYGVQD (reference sequence). CDR3 amino acids: CASSEAGFEGAGEQYF. The CDR3 region has the DNA TGCGCCAGCAGTGAGGCTGGGTTCGAAGGGGCGGGGGAGCAGTACTTC.

The V call is TRBV5-1, the J call TRBJ1-1; no clear D. Germline V gives CDR1 SGHRS, CDR2 YFSETQ. This CDR3 comprises 14 residues. Between the trimmed V and J ends, which lost 6 bases and 4 bases, there was a span of 16 bases. The CDR3 loop reads CASNPTVFGTEAFF. The DNA for the CDR3 is TGCGCCAGCAACCCCACAGTTTTTGGCACTGAAGCTTTCTTT.

The genes are TRBV7-2 and TRBJ2-7; perhaps TRBD2 as D (6 bases). Germline CDR1 SGHTA, CDR2 FQGNSA. CDR3 length: 14 residues. The V end lost 1 base, the J end lost 3 bases, and 10 bases lay between the germline ends. The CDR3 is CASSLDGGIYEQYF. The DNA for the CDR3 is TGTGCCAGCAGCTTAGATGGCGGGATCTACGAGCAGTACTTC.

This chain uses TRBV11-2 with TRBJ1-5; D perhaps matches TRBD1 (5 bases). The CDR3 length is 16 residues. CDR1 and CDR2 (germline): SGHAT, FQNNGV. V was cut by 0 bases and J by 4 bases, with 13 bases left in between. This CDR3 reads CASSLEAPGTNQPQHF. The CDR3 DNA reads TGTGCCAGCAGCTTAGAAGCCCCAGGGACTAATCAGCCCCAGCATTTT.

This chain uses TRBV13 with TRBJ2-6; D uncertain. V was shortened by 2 bases and J by 0 bases, with 5 bases between the two germline ends. Germline lookup yields CDR1 PRHDT and CDR2 FYEKMQ (reference sequence). This CDR3 is built from 15 residues. The CDR3 reads CASSLLGSGANVLTF. CDR3 coding DNA: TGTGCCAGCAGCTTACTGGGCTCTGGGGCCAACGTCCTGACTTTC.

The chain uses TRBV6-4 and TRBJ1-1; maybe TRBD1 (5 bases). V lost 7 bases and J 1 base, leaving 16 bases between the germline ends. The CDR3 totals 15 residues. The V gene's germline CDR1 is MRHNA and CDR2 SNTAGT. As DNA, the CDR3 is TGTGCCAGCACCCAGCCCGGGACTGAGAACACTGAAGCTTTCTTT. This codes for CASTQPGTENTEAFF.

The rearrangement joins TRBV5-1 to TRBJ2-3, with 9 nucleotides matching TRBD1. The CDR3 totals 19 residues. In germline, CDR1 is SGHRS, CDR2 YFSETQ. V was pared by 5 bases and J by 1 base, with 17 bases of the junction left unmatched. The CDR3 DNA reads as TGCGCCAGCAGGCGACAGGGGGGCTCCCAAGGCATTCGCACAGATACGCAGTATTTT. This sequence encodes CASRRQGGSQGIRTDTQYF.

V usage is TRBV5-1 and J usage is TRBJ2-2; TRBD1 matches 8 bases. The CDR3 runs to 16 residues. V lost 4 bases and J lost 6; bases outside the gene matches: 11. Germline V gene sequence: CDR1 SGHRS, CDR2 YFSETQ. CDR3 in DNA: TGCGCCAGCAGCGTCTCTGGGACAGGTTCGTCCGGGGAGCTGTTTTTT. Translated, it gives CASSVSGTGSSGELFF.

V and J are TRBV7-8 and TRBJ1-4; tentative D call: TRBD1 (5 bases). Deletions cut 5 bases from V and 3 bases from J, with 7 bases between. Germline V gives CDR1 SGHVS, CDR2 FQNEAQ. This CDR3 has 13 amino acids. The CDR3 DNA reads TGTGCCAGCAGCCAGGGCCCTAATGAAAAACTGTTTTTT. As protein: CASSQGPNEKLFF.

The chain uses TRBV7-8 and TRBJ1-2; TRBD1 is a possible D gene (5 bases). The CDR3 is 15 residues long. CDR1 and CDR2 (germline): SGHVS, FQNEAQ. V gave up 4 bases and J gave up 3 bases, with 15 bases separating them. The CDR3 loop is CASSSDREVDYGYTF. The CDR3 region has the DNA TGTGCCAGCAGCTCCGACAGAGAGGTAGACTATGGCTACACCTTC. Combining the CDR3 with reference TRBV7-8 and TRBJ1-2 gives the whole variable domain GAGVSQSPRYKVAKRGQDVALRCDPISGHVSLFWYQQALGQGPEFLTYFQNEAQLDKSGLPSDRFFAERPEGSVSTLKIQRTQQEDSAVYLCASSSDREVDYGYTFGSGTRLTVV.

V is TRBV5-6 and J is TRBJ2-7; 10 bases line up with TRBD2. The CDR3 consists of 14 residues. V was pared by 0 bases and J by 5 bases, with 2 bases of the junction left unmatched. CDR1 is SGHDT, CDR2 YYEEEE, per germline. The CDR3 protein is CASSLDGTSDEQYF. CDR3 coding DNA: TGTGCCAGCAGCTTGGACGGGACTAGCGACGAGCAGTACTTC.

The gene calls are TRBV30 and TRBJ2-3; D is unresolved. V lost 0 bases and J lost 0, with 4 bases in between. CDR1 is GTSNPN, CDR2 SVGIG, per germline (reference sequence). The length of the CDR3 is 13 residues. The CDR3 sequence is CAWSVRSTDTQYF. The CDR3 nucleotides are TGTGCCTGGAGTGTACGGAGCACAGATACGCAGTATTTT.

The chain links TRBV16 to TRBJ2-7; the match to TRBD2 covers 7 bases. With 3 bases clipped from V and 2 bases from J, the junction kept 10 bases outside the gene matches. The germline CDR1 and CDR2 sequences are KGHSY and FQNENV. The CDR3 has 16 residues. CDR3 amino acids: CASSHHRPGGPYEQYF. In nucleotides, the CDR3 is TGTGCCAGCAGCCATCACAGACCGGGAGGCCCCTACGAGCAGTACTTC.

The V and J genes are TRBV11-2 and TRBJ1-1; 8 nucleotides match TRBD1. The CDR3 has 15 amino acids. Per germline, CDR1 SGHAT and CDR2 FQNNGV. Losses at the gene ends were 5 bases for V and 4 bases for J; bases not matched to a gene: 9. The CDR3 sequence is CASSRRTGKGTEAFF. The CDR3 nucleotides are TGTGCCAGCAGCCGACGGACAGGGAAGGGCACTGAAGCTTTCTTT.

The chain is built from TRBV28 and TRBJ2-1; the D call may be TRBD1 or TRBD2 (5 bases each). CDR3 size: 16 residues. Between the trimmed V and J ends, which lost 5 bases and 5 bases, there was a span of 19 bases. Germline V gene lookup returns CDR1 MDHEN and CDR2 SYDVKM. The CDR3 nucleotides are TGTGCCAGCAGTGTACACCTTATCCAGGGACACAATGAGCAGTTCTTC. Translated: CASSVHLIQGHNEQFF.

V gene TRBV28 combines with J gene TRBJ2-5; a possible D gene is TRBD1 (6 bases). Germline-derived CDR1 and CDR2 are MDHEN and SYDVKM. Between the trimmed V and J ends, which lost 0 bases and 6 bases, there was a span of 8 bases. The CDR3 loop spans 13 amino acids. The CDR3 is CASSLWGAKTQYF. The CDR3 DNA reads as TGTGCCAGCAGTTTATGGGGGGCCAAGACCCAGTACTTC.

The chain joins TRBV28 to TRBJ1-1; maybe TRBD1 (5 bases). The CDR3 has 19 amino acids. The germline CDR1 and CDR2 sequences are MDHEN and SYDVKM. Trimming shortened V by 4 bases and J by 10 bases, and 34 bases separated the two germline ends. The CDR3 protein is CASSYVHEGLGTRARLAFF. As DNA, the CDR3 is TGTGCCAGCAGTTACGTACACGAGGGGCTTGGCACACGTGCTCGATTAGCTTTCTTT.

The chain couples TRBV6-6 to TRBJ2-1; D is undetermined. CDR3 length: 12 residues. The germline V gene has CDR1 MNHNY and CDR2 SVGAGI (reference sequence). Trimming removed 6 bases from V and 6 bases from J, with 9 bases in between. CDR3 sequence: CASSGFRNEQFF. DNA of the CDR3: TGTGCCAGCAGCGGATTCCGCAATGAGCAGTTCTTC.

This clone was detected only a few times. The chain is built from TRBV5-6 and TRBJ1-1, with a tentative D call TRBD1 (5 bases). Germline CDR1 reads SGHDT; CDR2 reads YYEEEE. Trimming removed 2 bases from V and 3 bases from J, with 8 bases in between. This CDR3 is 13 amino acids long. CDR3 sequence reads: CASSLLTDTEAFF. In DNA, the CDR3 is TGTGCCAGCAGCTTACTGACAGACACTGAAGCTTTCTTT.

This sequence joins TRBV5-1 and TRBJ1-5; 9 nucleotides align to TRBD1. J gave up 6 bases and V 1 base, and 2 bases lay outside the gene matches. This CDR3 has 14 residues. Germline V gene data show CDR1 as SGHRS and CDR2 as YFSETQ. CDR3 residues: CASSLTGGLQPQHF. The CDR3 nucleotides read TGCGCCAGCAGCTTGACAGGGGGCCTTCAGCCCCAGCATTTT. Variable domain in full (rest from reference TRBV5-1 and TRBJ1-5): KAGVTQTPRYLIKTRGQQVTLSCSPISGHRSVSWYQQTPGQGLQFLFEYFSETQRNKGNFPGRFSGRQFSNSRSEMNVSTLELGDSALYLCASSLTGGLQPQHFGDGTRLSIL.

This chain links TRBV7-6 with TRBJ1-6; 10 nucleotides align to TRBD1. Trimming at V came to 4 bases and at J to 6 bases, leaving 3 bases not matched to a gene. The CDR3 totals 15 residues. The germline V gene has CDR1 SGHVS and CDR2 FNYEAQ. CDR3 sequence (DNA): TGTGCCAGCAGCTCCCGGGACAGGGGTAATTCACCCCTCCACTTT. This gives the protein CASSSRDRGNSPLHF.

This chain uses TRBV5-1 with TRBJ2-3, with D tentatively TRBD1 (6 bases). Trimming stripped 0 bases from V and 5 bases from J, with 16 bases between. The CDR3 has 16 amino acids. Germline V CDR1 and CDR2: SGHRS, YFSETQ. CDR3 loop: CASSLALGQIQDTQYF. CDR3 nucleotides: TGCGCCAGCAGCTTGGCCCTGGGACAAATTCAAGATACGCAGTATTTT.

The chain combines TRBV11-2 with TRBJ2-7; TRBD1 matches 10 bases. The CDR3 is 14 residues long. Germline lookup yields CDR1 SGHAT and CDR2 FQNNGV. J was trimmed by 6 bases and V by 6 bases; bases with no gene match: 8. CDR3 DNA sequence: TGTGCCAGCAGTCCCCGGACAGGGGGGCTCGAGCAGTACTTC. This gives the protein CASSPRTGGLEQYF.

The table lists this clone with a few counts. The rearrangement joins TRBV2 to TRBJ2-1; 7 bases are a match to TRBD2. The junction had 8 bases not matched to a gene; V was cut back by 3 bases and J by 9 bases. Germline-derived CDR1 and CDR2 are SNHLY and FYNNEI. The CDR3 runs 14 residues. CDR3 nucleotides: TGTGCCAGCAGTGATAAGGGACTAAGGTCTGAGCAGTTCTTC. Translation: CASSDKGLRSEQFF.

The gene calls are TRBV29-1 and TRBJ1-1, with D perhaps matching TRBD1 (5 bases). Trimming removed 7 bases at V and 5 bases at J, with 17 bases between. The CDR3 sequence is 13 residues long. Germline V gene lookup returns CDR1 SQVTM and CDR2 ANQGSEA. The CDR3 spells CSATLGLSTEAFF. CDR3 DNA: TGCAGCGCAACCTTGGGACTTTCTACTGAAGCTTTCTTT.

This chain links TRBV5-6 with TRBJ2-2; D not certain. The CDR3 length is 15 residues. V shed 4 bases and J shed 5 bases, with 15 bases lying between them. Looked up from germline, CDR1 is SGHDT and CDR2 is YYEEEE. The CDR3 region is CASSPGLSRTGELFF. The CDR3 DNA is TGTGCCAGCAGCCCCGGATTATCACGGACCGGGGAGCTGTTTTTT.

This clone came up a few times. This chain uses TRBV27 with TRBJ1-5; D is possibly TRBD1 (6 bases). The CDR3 covers 14 residues. V was cut by 6 bases and J by 6 bases, with 15 bases left in between. The germline V gene has CDR1 MNHEY and CDR2 SMNVEV (reference sequence). The CDR3 coding sequence is TGTGCCAGCAGATTCCAACAGGGAAGTCAGCCCCAGCATTTT. It codes for CASRFQQGSQPQHF.